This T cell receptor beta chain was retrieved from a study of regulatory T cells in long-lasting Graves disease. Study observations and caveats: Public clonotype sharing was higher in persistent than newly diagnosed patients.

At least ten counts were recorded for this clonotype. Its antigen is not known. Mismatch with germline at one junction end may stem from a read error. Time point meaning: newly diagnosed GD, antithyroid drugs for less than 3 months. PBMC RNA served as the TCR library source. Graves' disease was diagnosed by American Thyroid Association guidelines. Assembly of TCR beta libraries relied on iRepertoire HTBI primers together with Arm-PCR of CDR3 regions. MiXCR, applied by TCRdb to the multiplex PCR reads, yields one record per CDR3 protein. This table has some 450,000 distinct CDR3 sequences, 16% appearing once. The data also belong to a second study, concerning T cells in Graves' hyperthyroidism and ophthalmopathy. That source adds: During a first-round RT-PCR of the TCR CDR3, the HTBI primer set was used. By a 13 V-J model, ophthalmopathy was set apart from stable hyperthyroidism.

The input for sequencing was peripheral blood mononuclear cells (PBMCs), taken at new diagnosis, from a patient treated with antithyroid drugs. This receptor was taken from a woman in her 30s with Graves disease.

Written as DNA, the CDR3 is TGTGCCAGCAGCGTAGCAGCCGGGACTAGCTACGAGCAGTACTTC. It specifies CASSVAAGTSYEQYF. This chain links TRBV7-8 with TRBJ2-7; TRBD2 matches 8 bases. The CDR3 has 15 amino acids. Germline V CDR1 and CDR2: SGHVS, FQNEAQ.